This T cell receptor (beta chain) derives from a study of cytomegalovirus exposure and HLA in healthy donors. Study-level findings and limits: Available immune exposure information covered CMV serostatus only. A few chains tied to CMV proved CMV antigen-specific in vitro.

The CDR3 has 14 residues. Per the germline V gene, CDR1 is MGHRA and CDR2 is YSYEKL. Trimming removed 2 bases at V and 5 bases at J, with 12 bases between. Use of 60 Vbeta and 13 Jbeta primers characterized the PCR. The method was immunoSEQ multiplex PCR; TCRdb's version includes in-frame clones alone and lacks a portion of them. The sample records around 160,000 clones, 60% to 85% being singletons. Concerning this clone itself: Its antigen is unidentified.

The chain recombines TRBV4-1 with TRBJ1-2, with D unresolved. The sequencing input was PBMCs. The TCR originated in a man aged 35 to 55 in good health and CMV-seropositive. The CDR3 loop reads CASSQPGLIYGYTF. CDR3 bases: TGCGCCAGCAGCCAACCTGGACTGATATATGGCTACACCTTC.